Following are 21 T cell receptor beta chains from one sample sequenced in a study of spatial heterogeneity in lung cancer. Regarding time point: blood at routine non-recurrence follow-up after resection. MiXCR, run by TCRdb on the 5' RACE reads, gives a single entry per CDR3 protein. The table has around 45,000 distinct CDR3 sequences, about 22% seen once. Here the sequenced sample was PBMCs, taken at follow-up. All receptors derive from a female donor with early-stage non-small cell lung cancer.

V and J are TRBV30 and TRBJ2-1; maybe TRBD2 (6 bases). Per germline, CDR1 GTSNPN and CDR2 SVGIG (reference sequence). CDR3 length equals 12 residues. V lost 0 bases, J lost 7 bases, and 7 bases lay in between. CDR3 DNA: TGTGCCTGGAGTGTACGGGGGAATGAGCAGTTCTTC. This codes for CAWSVRGNEQFF.

The rearrangement links TRBV2 to TRBJ2-3; D uncertain. V gave up 8 bases and J gave up 8 bases, with 14 bases separating them. Germline CDR1 SNHLY, CDR2 FYNNEI. The CDR3 covers 12 residues. This CDR3 reads CASAPSSGTQYF. CDR3 nucleotides: TGTGCCAGCGCCCCTAGTTCGGGTACGCAGTATTTT.

The chain employs TRBV24-1 and TRBJ1-1; TRBD1 is a possible D gene (6 bases). Trimming took off 2 bases at V and 2 bases at J, with 29 bases between the two ends. The germline gives CDR1 KGHDR, CDR2 SFDVKD. The CDR3 loop spans 21 amino acids. DNA for the CDR3: TGTGCCACCAGTGATTCATTAAGGAGGACAGCTTATCCGAGCCCCAACACTGAAGCTTTCTTT. Its protein product is CATSDSLRRTAYPSPNTEAFF.

The chain joins TRBV2 to TRBJ1-1; D is possibly TRBD1 (6 bases). Trimming took 1 base from V and 5 from J, leaving 11 bases between them. This CDR3 contains 14 residues. Germline CDR1 SNHLY, CDR2 FYNNEI. The CDR3 bases are TGTGCCAGCAGTGAAGACAGGGACGGAACTGAAGCTTTCTTT. Protein product: CASSEDRDGTEAFF.

In this sample, this clonotype turned up once. The chain joins TRBV11-2 to TRBJ2-1, with D perhaps assigned TRBD1 or TRBD2 (5 bases each). This CDR3 is built from 13 residues. Germline assignment: CDR1 SGHAT and CDR2 FQNNGV. The ends were cut back, 3 bases at V and 6 bases at J, with 9 bases in the middle. CDR3 DNA sequence: TGTGCCAGCAGCTTGGGACCGATCAATGAGCAGTTCTTC. It specifies CASSLGPINEQFF. Full variable domain (rest looked up from reference TRBV11-2 and TRBJ2-1): EAGVAQSPRYKIIEKRQSVAFWCNPISGHATLYWYQQILGQGPKLLIQFQNNGVVDDSQLPKDRFSAERLKGVDSTLKIQPAKLEDSAVYLCASSLGPINEQFFGPGTRLTVL.

The chain recombines TRBV2 with TRBJ2-3; TRBD2 might be the D (5 bases). V was pared by 6 bases and J by 6 bases, with 19 bases between. The CDR3 is made up of 15 amino acids. CDR1 is SNHLY and CDR2 is FYNNEI in the germline V gene. The CDR3, as DNA: TGTGCCAGCAGGCCGAAGGCGGCTAGCTGGGATACGCAGTATTTT. Residues: CASRPKAASWDTQYF.

The chain is built from TRBV2 and TRBJ2-1; no reliable D call. With 7 bases removed from V and 0 bases from J, the gap between germline ends came to 13 bases. Germline V gene lookup returns CDR1 SNHLY and CDR2 FYNNEI. The CDR3 runs 15 residues. CDR3 in amino acids: CASTWAPSSYNEQFF. CDR3 bases: TGTGCCAGCACCTGGGCGCCGAGCTCCTACAATGAGCAGTTCTTC.

The chain links TRBV28 to TRBJ2-1, with TRBD2 matching over 8 bases. Trimming at V came to 8 bases and at J to 2 bases, leaving 2 bases not matched to a gene. In germline, CDR1 is MDHEN, CDR2 SYDVKM. The CDR3 sequence is 13 residues long. The CDR3 here is CASGSGAYNEQFF. The CDR3, as DNA: TGTGCCAGCGGTAGCGGGGCCTACAATGAGCAGTTCTTC.

The J gene is TRBJ2-1, the V gene TRBV12-5, with a possible D match to TRBD2 (7 bases). CDR3 length: 14 residues. The V end lost 7 bases, the J end lost 4 bases, and 14 bases lay between the germline ends. The germline V gene has CDR1 LGHNT and CDR2 FRNRAP. CDR3 sequence reads: CASVKGGTYNEQFF. CDR3 DNA sequence: TGTGCTAGTGTTAAGGGGGGGACATACAATGAGCAGTTCTTC.

This clonotype was counted at least ten times. The chain is built from TRBV5-1 and TRBJ2-5, with TRBD1 identical over 10 bases. V gave up 3 bases and J gave up 5 bases; unmatched junction bases: 1. Germline assignment: CDR1 SGHRS and CDR2 YFSETQ. This CDR3 spans 13 amino acids. The CDR3 DNA follows: TGCGCCAGCAGCTCGGGACAGGGGGAGACCCAGTACTTC. Encoded protein: CASSSGQGETQYF.

Comment on this clonotype: An end of the junction differs from the germline gene, which may be a read error. The chain couples TRBV27 to TRBJ1-6, with no clear D. Germline CDR1 and CDR2: MNHEY and SMNVEV (reference sequence). This CDR3 spans 14 amino acids. CDR3 DNA sequence: TGTGCCAGCAGATTATCCTCCTATAATTCACCCCTCCACTTT. This translates into CASRLSSYNSPLHF.

This clonotype has a count of ten or more. The V gene is TRBV5-6, the J gene TRBJ2-2; no definite D call. V gave up 6 bases and J gave up 4 bases, with 10 bases separating them. Per germline, CDR1 SGHDT and CDR2 YYEEEE. The CDR3 length is 13 residues. The CDR3 reads CASIYQVTGELFF. CDR3 sequence (DNA): TGTGCCAGCATCTACCAAGTCACCGGGGAGCTGTTTTTT. Drawing the rest from reference TRBV5-6 and TRBJ2-2, the complete variable domain is DAGVTQSPTHLIKTRGQQVTLRCSPKSGHDTVSWYQQALGQGPQFIFQYYEEEERQRGNFPDRFSGHQFPNYSSELNVNALLLGDSALYLCASIYQVTGELFFGEGSRLTVL.

The chain joins TRBV27 to TRBJ2-7; 9 positions match TRBD2. The trim removed 5 bases at V and 3 bases at J, leaving 5 bases unmatched. The germline V gene encodes CDR1 MNHEY and CDR2 SMNVEV (reference sequence). CDR3 length: 14 amino acids. CDR3 residues: CASSISGRLYEQYF. CDR3 DNA: TGTGCCAGCAGTATCAGCGGGAGGCTCTACGAGCAGTACTTC.

Here the CDR3 reads CASRIISGSRSSYNEQFF. CDR3 coding DNA: TGTGCCAGCAGAATAATTAGCGGATCCCGCAGCTCCTACAATGAGCAGTTCTTC. The V and J genes are TRBV7-9 and TRBJ2-1, with D maybe TRBD2 (6 bases). In germline, CDR1 is SEHNR, CDR2 FQNEAQ (reference sequence). The CDR3 loop spans 18 amino acids. V was pared by 6 bases and J by 0 bases, with 21 bases between. Combining the CDR3 with reference TRBV7-9 and TRBJ2-1 gives the whole variable domain DTGVSQNPRHKITKRGQNVTFRCDPISEHNRLYWYRQTLGQGPEFLTYFQNEAQLEKSRLLSDRFSAERPKGSFSTLEIQRTEQGDSAMYLCASRIISGSRSSYNEQFFGPGTRLTVL.

This rearrangement joins TRBV7-2 to TRBJ2-2; 7 nucleotides agree with TRBD1. This CDR3 has 14 residues. Germline V lookup: CDR1 SGHTA, CDR2 FQGNSA. V lost 5 bases, J lost 8 bases, and 8 bases stayed unmatched. The CDR3: CASSPMRGRGELFF. The CDR3 DNA reads TGTGCCAGCAGCCCAATGAGGGGGCGGGGGGAGCTGTTTTTT.

J is TRBJ1-1 and V is TRBV10-3, with D perhaps matching TRBD1 (6 bases). The germline V and J ends were trimmed by 3 bases and 5 bases, with 13 bases remaining between them. Germline CDR1 ENHRY, CDR2 SYGVKD. CDR3 length equals 14 residues. CDR3 loop: CAISENRVETEAFF. CDR3 coding DNA: TGTGCCATCAGTGAAAACAGGGTGGAAACTGAAGCTTTCTTT.

The rearrangement uses TRBV5-1 and TRBJ2-3; no definite D call. CDR3 size: 15 residues. Germline V CDR1 and CDR2: SGHRS, YFSETQ. Trimming shortened V by 4 bases and J by 4 bases, and 16 bases separated the two germline ends. The CDR3 reads CASSEPGLGSDTQYF. The CDR3 DNA reads TGCGCCAGCAGCGAGCCTGGCCTAGGGTCAGATACGCAGTATTTT.

As concerns this clonotype: The germline gene is not matched at one end of the junction; a read error may be the cause. V and J are TRBV18 and TRBJ2-3; D could derive from TRBD1 or TRBD2 (7 bases each). Germline loops: CDR1 KGHSH, CDR2 LQKENI. This CDR3 has 16 residues. CDR3 loop: CASSPSNRGLTDTQYF. CDR3 DNA sequence: TGCGCCAGCTCACCATCTAACAGGGGACTAACAGATACGCAGTATTTT.

This chain links TRBV7-9 with TRBJ2-2; D unclear. Per the germline V gene, CDR1 is SEHNR and CDR2 is FQNEAQ (reference sequence). CDR3 length: 14 residues. V was trimmed by 2 bases and J by 0 bases, leaving 4 bases between them. CDR3 residues: CASSLTANTGELFF. The CDR3 DNA reads as TGTGCCAGCAGCTTAACAGCGAACACCGGGGAGCTGTTTTTT.

This clonotype rates as medium-sized (0.01 to 0.1%). The rearrangement joins TRBV29-1 to TRBJ1-5; D gene unclear. The CDR3 has 8 amino acids. The germline CDR1 and CDR2 sequences are SQVTM and ANQGSEA. The CDR3 protein is CIGQPQHF. The CDR3 nucleotides are TGCATCGGTCAGCCCCAGCATTTT. Supplemented by reference TRBV29-1 and TRBJ1-5, the full variable domain reads SAVISQKPSRDICQRGTSLTIQCQVDSQVTMMFWYRQQPGQSLTLIATANQGSEATYESGFVIDKFPISRPNLTFSTLTVSNMSPEDSSIYLCIGQPQHFGDGTRLSIL.

The V and J genes are TRBV20-1 and TRBJ1-3; D gene unclear. Germline V CDR1 and CDR2: DFQATT, SNEGSKA (reference sequence). V lost 0 bases, J lost 0 bases, and 9 bases lay in between. This CDR3 contains 15 residues. CDR3 DNA: TGCAGTGCTAGAGATGTGCGGGGCTCTGGAAACACCATATATTTT. Its translation: CSARDVRGSGNTIYF.